Sequencing of this TCR beta chain was carried out in a study of shared clonotypes between healthy human individuals. The CDR3 is 15 amino acids. Looked up from germline, CDR1 is SGHAT and CDR2 is FQNNGV. The ends were cut back, 3 bases at V and 5 bases at J, with 16 bases in the middle. Method: immunoSEQ multiplex PCR; TCRdb's copy keeps in-frame clones and lacks some. The sample contains approximately 2.5 million clones, roughly 93% of which appear only once. The rearrangement joins TRBV11-2 to TRBJ1-2; TRBD1 is a possible D gene (5 bases). The source material was naive CD4+ T cells from PBMCs. The subset here: CD45RA+ positively selected. The receptor was derived from a young man in good health. Some clones in this sample may be carry-over from other donors' samples. CDR3 DNA sequence: TGTGCCAGCAGCTTCCGTCGGGGGGAGTTATATGGCTACACCTTC. Its translation: CASSFRRGELYGYTF.